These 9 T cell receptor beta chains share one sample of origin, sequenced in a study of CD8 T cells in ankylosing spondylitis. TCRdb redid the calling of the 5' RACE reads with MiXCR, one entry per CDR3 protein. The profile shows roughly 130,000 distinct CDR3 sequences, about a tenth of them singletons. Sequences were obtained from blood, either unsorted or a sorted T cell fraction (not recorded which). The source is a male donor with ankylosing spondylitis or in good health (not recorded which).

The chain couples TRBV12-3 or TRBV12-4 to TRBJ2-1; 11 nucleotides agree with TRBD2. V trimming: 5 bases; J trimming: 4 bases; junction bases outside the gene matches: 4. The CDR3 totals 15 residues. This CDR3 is CASSTGTSGYNEQFF. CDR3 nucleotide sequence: TGTGCCAGCAGTACTGGGACTAGCGGTTACAATGAGCAGTTCTTC.

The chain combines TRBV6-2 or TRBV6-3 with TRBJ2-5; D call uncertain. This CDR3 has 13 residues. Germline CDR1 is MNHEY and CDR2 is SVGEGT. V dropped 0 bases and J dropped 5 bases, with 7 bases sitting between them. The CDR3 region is CASSYSTYETQYF. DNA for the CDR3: TGTGCCAGCAGTTACTCTACTTACGAGACCCAGTACTTC.

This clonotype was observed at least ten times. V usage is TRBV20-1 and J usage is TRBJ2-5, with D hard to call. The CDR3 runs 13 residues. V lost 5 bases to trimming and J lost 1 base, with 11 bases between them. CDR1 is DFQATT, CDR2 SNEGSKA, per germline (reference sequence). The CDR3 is CSASRSTQETQYF. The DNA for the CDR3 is TGCAGTGCTTCCCGGTCGACCCAAGAGACCCAGTACTTC.

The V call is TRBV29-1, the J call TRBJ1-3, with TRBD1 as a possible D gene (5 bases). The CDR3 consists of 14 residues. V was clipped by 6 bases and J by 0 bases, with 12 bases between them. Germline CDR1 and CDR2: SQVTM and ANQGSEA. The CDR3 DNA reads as TGCAGCGTAAGGCACAGGCTCTCTGGAAACACCATATATTTT. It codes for CSVRHRLSGNTIYF.

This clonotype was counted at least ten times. CDR3 bases: TGTGCCACCAGCAGAGGACAGGGAATGGGTCAGCCCCAGCATTTT. Its protein is CATSRGQGMGQPQHF. The chain recombines TRBV15 with TRBJ1-5; the match to TRBD1 covers 7 bases. The CDR3 contains 15 residues. V shed 1 base and J 6 bases; nucleotides not matched to a gene: 6. Germline values: CDR1 LNHNV, CDR2 YYDKDF (reference sequence). The full variable domain, its missing parts supplied by reference TRBV15 and TRBJ1-5, is DAMVIQNPRYQVTQFGKPVTLSCSQTLNHNVMYWYQQKSSQAPKLLFHYYDKDFNNEADTPDNFQSRRPNTSFCFLDIRSPGLGDTAMYLCATSRGQGMGQPQHFGDGTRLSIL.

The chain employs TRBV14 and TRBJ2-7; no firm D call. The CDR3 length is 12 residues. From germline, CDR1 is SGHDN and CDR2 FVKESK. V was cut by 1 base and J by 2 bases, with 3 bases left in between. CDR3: CASSQGTYEQYF. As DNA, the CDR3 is TGTGCCAGCAGCCAAGGGACCTACGAGCAGTACTTC.

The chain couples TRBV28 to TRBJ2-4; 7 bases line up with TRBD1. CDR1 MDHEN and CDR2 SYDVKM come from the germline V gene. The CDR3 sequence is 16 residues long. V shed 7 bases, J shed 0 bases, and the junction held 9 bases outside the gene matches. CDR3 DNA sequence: TGTGCCAGCAAGATCGGGACAGATATAGCCAAAAACATTCAGTACTTC. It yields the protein CASKIGTDIAKNIQYF.

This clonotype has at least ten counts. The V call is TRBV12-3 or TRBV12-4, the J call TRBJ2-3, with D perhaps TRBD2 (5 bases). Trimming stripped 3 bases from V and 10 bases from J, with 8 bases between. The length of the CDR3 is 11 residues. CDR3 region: CASSFGIPQYF. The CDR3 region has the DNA TGTGCCAGCAGTTTCGGGATCCCGCAGTATTTT.

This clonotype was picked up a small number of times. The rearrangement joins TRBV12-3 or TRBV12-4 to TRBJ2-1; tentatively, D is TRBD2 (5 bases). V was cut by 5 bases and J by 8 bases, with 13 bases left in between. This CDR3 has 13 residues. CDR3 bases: TGTGCCAGCAGTACGCTAGCCGGGGATGAGCAGTTCTTC. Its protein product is CASSTLAGDEQFF.